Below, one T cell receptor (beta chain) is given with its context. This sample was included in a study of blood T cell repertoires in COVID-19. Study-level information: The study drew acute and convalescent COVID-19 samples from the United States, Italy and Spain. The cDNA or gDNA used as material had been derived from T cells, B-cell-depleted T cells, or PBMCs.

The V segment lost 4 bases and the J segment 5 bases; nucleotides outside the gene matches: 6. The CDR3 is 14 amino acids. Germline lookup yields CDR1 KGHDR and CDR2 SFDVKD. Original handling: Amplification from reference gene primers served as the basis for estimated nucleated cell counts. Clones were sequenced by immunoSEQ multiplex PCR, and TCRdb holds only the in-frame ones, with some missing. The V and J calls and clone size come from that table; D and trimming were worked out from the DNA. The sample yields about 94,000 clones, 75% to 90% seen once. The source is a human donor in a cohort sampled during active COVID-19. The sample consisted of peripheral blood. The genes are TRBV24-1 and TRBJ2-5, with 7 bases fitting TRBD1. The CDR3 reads CATSEPTGLETQYF. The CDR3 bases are TGTGCCACCAGTGAACCGACAGGGCTGGAGACCCAGTACTTC.